This TCR beta chain was captured by sequencing in a study of prognosis after radiotherapy for stage I lung cancer. In the study overall: Without exception, patients with non-small cell lung cancer were deemed medically inoperable.

Amplicons of TCR beta CDR3 were generated from genomic DNA by two-round multiplex PCR. Amplification during the initial PCR round employed primers specific to each TRBV and TRBJ gene. Universal primers were used for second-round PCR. TCRdb independently ran MiXCR on the multiplex PCR reads; one entry per CDR3 protein. The sample lists 10,000 to 15,000 distinct CDR3 sequences; 43% were seen once. The table lists this clonotype with many counts. Germline V gene data show CDR1 as DFQATT and CDR2 as SNEGSKA (reference sequence). The length of the CDR3 is 16 residues. Trimming shortened V by 5 bases and J by 2 bases, and 18 bases separated the two germline ends.

The gene calls are TRBV20-1 and TRBJ1-4; possible D gene TRBD1, 6 bases. The sample was PBMCs, taken before or after stereotactic body radiation therapy (not recorded which). The clonotype originates from a donor aged 50 or older with non-small cell lung cancer. The CDR3 loop is CSALDSLRGTNEKLFF. DNA of the CDR3: TGCAGTGCTCTGGACAGTCTTCGAGGGACTAATGAAAAACTGTTTTTT.